This T cell receptor beta chain was identified during a study of cytomegalovirus exposure and HLA in healthy donors. The PCR used 60 Vbeta and 13 Jbeta primers. Method: immunoSEQ multiplex PCR; TCRdb's copy keeps in-frame clones and lacks some. The clone table shows roughly 120,000 clones, with the ten largest holding around 2.7%. Losses at the gene ends were 6 bases for V and 2 bases for J; bases not matched to a gene: 5. The CDR3 covers 14 residues. Germline CDR1 reads ENHRY; CDR2 reads SYGVKD. The specimen was PBMCs. The chain combines TRBV10-3 with TRBJ2-5; 8 bases fit TRBD1. This clonotype was obtained from a man aged 25-45 years in good health and CMV-seronegative. Here the CDR3 reads CAIRPDRGQETQYF. Written as DNA, the CDR3 is TGTGCCATCAGACCCGACAGGGGACAAGAGACCCAGTACTTC.